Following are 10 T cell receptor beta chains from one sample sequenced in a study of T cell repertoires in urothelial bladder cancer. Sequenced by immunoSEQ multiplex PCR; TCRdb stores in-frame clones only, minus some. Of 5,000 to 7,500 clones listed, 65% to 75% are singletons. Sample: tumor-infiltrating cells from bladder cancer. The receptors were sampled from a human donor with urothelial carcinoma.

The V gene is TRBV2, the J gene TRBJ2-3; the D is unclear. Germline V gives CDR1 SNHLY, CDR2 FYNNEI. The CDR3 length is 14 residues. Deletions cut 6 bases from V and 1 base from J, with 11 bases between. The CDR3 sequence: CASRRMSRTDTQYF. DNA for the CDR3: TGTGCCAGCAGACGAATGAGTCGCACAGATACGCAGTATTTT.

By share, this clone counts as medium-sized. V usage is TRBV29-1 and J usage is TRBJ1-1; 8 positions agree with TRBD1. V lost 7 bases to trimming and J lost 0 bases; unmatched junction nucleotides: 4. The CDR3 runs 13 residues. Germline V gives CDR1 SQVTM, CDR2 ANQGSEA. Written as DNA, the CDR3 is TGCAGCGGAAGACAGGGGATGAACACTGAAGCTTTCTTT. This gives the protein CSGRQGMNTEAFF.

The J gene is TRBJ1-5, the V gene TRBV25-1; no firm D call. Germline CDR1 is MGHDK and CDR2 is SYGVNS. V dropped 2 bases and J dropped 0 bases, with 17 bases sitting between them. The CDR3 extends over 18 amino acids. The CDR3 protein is CASSEGVLGYYSNQPQHF. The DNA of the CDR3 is TGTGCCAGCAGTGAAGGTGTATTGGGGTATTATAGCAATCAGCCCCAGCATTTT.

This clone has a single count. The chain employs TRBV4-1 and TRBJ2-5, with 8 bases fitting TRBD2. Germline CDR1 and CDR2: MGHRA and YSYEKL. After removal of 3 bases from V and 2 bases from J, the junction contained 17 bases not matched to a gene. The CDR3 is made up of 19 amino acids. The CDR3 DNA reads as TGCGCCAGCAGCCACTGGGGGGCGGGGGGCCCGATCTGGCAAGAGACCCAGTACTTC. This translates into CASSHWGAGGPIWQETQYF.

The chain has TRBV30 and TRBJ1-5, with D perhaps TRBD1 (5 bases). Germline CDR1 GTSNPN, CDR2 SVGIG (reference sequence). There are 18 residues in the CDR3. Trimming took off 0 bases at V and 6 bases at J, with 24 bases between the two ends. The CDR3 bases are TGTGCCTGGAGTGTACCTATGGGGGGTCGACGGGACCGTCAGCCCCAGCATTTT. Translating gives CAWSVPMGGRRDRQPQHF. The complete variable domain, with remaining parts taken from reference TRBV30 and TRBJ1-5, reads SQTIHQWPATLVQPVGSPLSLECTVEGTSNPNLYWYRQAAGRGLQLLFYSVGIGQISSEVPQNLSASRPQDRQFILSSKKLLLSDSGFYLCAWSVPMGGRRDRQPQHFGDGTRLSIL.

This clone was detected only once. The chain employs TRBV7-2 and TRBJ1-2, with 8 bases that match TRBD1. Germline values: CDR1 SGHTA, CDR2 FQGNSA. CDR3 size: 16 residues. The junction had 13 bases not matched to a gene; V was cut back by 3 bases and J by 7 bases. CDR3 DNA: TGTGCCAGCAGCTTGCCCCAACAGGGGGGCGGTGGTGGCTACACCTTC. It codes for CASSLPQQGGGGGYTF.

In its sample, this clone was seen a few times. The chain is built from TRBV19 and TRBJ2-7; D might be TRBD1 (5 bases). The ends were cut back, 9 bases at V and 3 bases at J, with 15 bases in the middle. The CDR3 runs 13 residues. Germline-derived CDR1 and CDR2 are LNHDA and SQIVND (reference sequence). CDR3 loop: CASRLGQGYEQYF. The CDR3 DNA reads TGTGCCAGCCGACTGGGGCAGGGCTACGAGCAGTACTTC.

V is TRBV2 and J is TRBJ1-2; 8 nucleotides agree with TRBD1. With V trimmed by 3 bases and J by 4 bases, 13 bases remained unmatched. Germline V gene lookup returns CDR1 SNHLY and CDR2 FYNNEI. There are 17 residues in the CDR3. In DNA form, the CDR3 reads TGTGCCAGCAGTGAGTTGATTGGACAGGGACTTTCCTATGGCTACACCTTC. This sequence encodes CASSELIGQGLSYGYTF.

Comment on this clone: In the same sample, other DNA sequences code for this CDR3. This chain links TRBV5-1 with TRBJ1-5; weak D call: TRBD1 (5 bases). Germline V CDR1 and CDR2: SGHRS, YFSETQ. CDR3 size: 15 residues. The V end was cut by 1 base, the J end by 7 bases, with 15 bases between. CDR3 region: CASSLTPGLGQPQHF. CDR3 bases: TGCGCCAGCAGCTTGACCCCAGGGCTCGGCCAGCCCCAGCATTTT. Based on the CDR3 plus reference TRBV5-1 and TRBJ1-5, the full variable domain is KAGVTQTPRYLIKTRGQQVTLSCSPISGHRSVSWYQQTPGQGLQFLFEYFSETQRNKGNFPGRFSGRQFSNSRSEMNVSTLELGDSALYLCASSLTPGLGQPQHFGDGTRLSIL.

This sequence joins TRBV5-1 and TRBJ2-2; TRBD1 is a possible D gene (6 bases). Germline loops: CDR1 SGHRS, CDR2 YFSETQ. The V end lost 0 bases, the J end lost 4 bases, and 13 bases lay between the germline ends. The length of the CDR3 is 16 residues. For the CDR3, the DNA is TGCGCCAGCAGCTTGGAGGGACACCTATTCACCGGGGAGCTGTTTTTT. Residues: CASSLEGHLFTGELFF.